This TCR beta chain came from a study of CD4 T cells in relation to SARS-CoV-2 and coronaviruses. Produced via immunoSEQ multiplex PCR; TCRdb's table is partial and in-frame only. The sample has under 45,000 clones; 82% are singletons. About this clone itself: What it binds is not known.

V shed 6 bases, J shed 8 bases, and the junction held 13 bases outside the gene matches. The germline V gene encodes CDR1 MNHEY and CDR2 SMNVEV (reference sequence). The length of the CDR3 is 16 residues. The chain combines TRBV27 with TRBJ2-1, with 10 bases fitting TRBD2. The sample was naive CD4+ T cells from PBMCs, cultured in vitro. This sample's subset: naive CD4+ T cells isolated by negative enrichment. This sequence originates from an adult with COVID-19. CDR3: CASRDLGLAGADEQFF. As DNA, the CDR3 is TGTGCCAGCAGAGATTTGGGGCTAGCGGGAGCAGATGAGCAGTTCTTC.